Listed below are T cell receptor beta chains from one sample, sequenced in a study of T cell repertoires and Cas9 in healthy adults. The assay was immunoSEQ multiplex PCR, and TCRdb's table has in-frame clones only and misses some. Of approximately 22,000 clones in the sample, about 88% were seen once. The sample was CD4+ effector T cells (CD127+, CD25-, CD137-, CD154-) from PBMCs; culture status not recorded. Receptor source: a human donor in good health. CDR3s include the opening cysteine and the closing phenylalanine or tryptophan. The D gene is left open where the match is weak. Only some rows state a clone size, as once, few, many or a class for expanded clones.

DNA: TGTGCCAGTAGCTCCTCTCTGGCTGGCTACACCTTC
CDR3: CASSSSLAGYTF
V: TRBV19
J: TRBJ1-2
D: NA
size: NA

DNA: TGTGCCATCAGTGAGCTGACAGTGGACAATTCACCCCTCCACTTT
CDR3: CAISELTVDNSPLHF
V: TRBV10-3
J: TRBJ1-6
D: NA
size: NA

DNA: TGTGCCACCAGCAGAGATGGGGTCGCTGGAAACACCATATATTTT
CDR3: CATSRDGVAGNTIYF
V: TRBV15
J: TRBJ1-3
D: NA
size: NA

DNA: TGTGCCAGCAGCTTAAGTATGAAACCAAGCTTC
CDR3: CASSLSMKPSF
V: TRBV11-2
J: TRBJ1-2
D: NA
size: NA

DNA: TGTGCCAGCAGCCTTTCTTGGGGGGTGGAGACCCAGTACTTC
CDR3: CASSLSWGVETQYF
V: TRBV6-6
J: TRBJ2-5
D: NA
size: NA

DNA: TGTGCCAGCAGTTTCCAGAGACAGCCCCAGCATTTT
CDR3: CASSFQRQPQHF
V: TRBV28
J: TRBJ1-5
D: NA
size: NA

DNA: TGCGCCAGCAGCCAAGAGGCAGGGCAGCGCCGCTCTGGAAACACCATATATTTT
CDR3: CASSQEAGQRRSGNTIYF
V: TRBV4-1
J: TRBJ1-3
D: NA
size: NA

DNA: TGTGCCAGCAGCCCCTCCCACATCACCAGTATTGGCTACACCTTC
CDR3: CASSPSHITSIGYTF
V: TRBV5-5
J: TRBJ1-2
D: NA
size: NA

DNA: TGTGCCAGCAGCCAAGACCGGACAGTCTACTACGAGCAGTACTTC
CDR3: CASSQDRTVYYEQYF
V: TRBV14
J: TRBJ2-7
D: NA
size: NA

DNA: TGTGCCAGCTCACCACCGGGTCTGGGAAGGGAGACCCAGTACTTC
CDR3: CASSPPGLGRETQYF
V: TRBV18
J: TRBJ2-5
D: NA
size: once

DNA: TGCGCCAGCAGCCAAGGTTCGGGAGGGGGCCGTGAAAAACTGTTTTTT
CDR3: CASSQGSGGGREKLFF
V: TRBV4-1
J: TRBJ1-4
D: TRBD1
size: NA

DNA: TGTGCCAGCAGCTCAGAGACAGGGCCGTTTACCTACGAGCAGTACTTC
CDR3: CASSSETGPFTYEQYF
V: TRBV5-4
J: TRBJ2-7
D: TRBD1
size: NA

DNA: TGTGCCAGCAGCCAGGCCGACAGGGGGCGGAATTCACCCCTCCACTTT
CDR3: CASSQADRGRNSPLHF
V: TRBV5-4
J: TRBJ1-6
D: TRBD1
size: NA

DNA: TGCAGCGTCGCACCCCTCAGACAGCTCCTCGGGACTGAAGCTTTCTTT
CDR3: CSVAPLRQLLGTEAFF
V: TRBV29-1
J: TRBJ1-1
D: NA
size: NA

DNA: TGTGCCAGCAGCTTAGCTCTGGGCAGGGGGCCCAAAAACATTCAGTACTTC
CDR3: CASSLALGRGPKNIQYF
V: TRBV7-2
J: TRBJ2-4
D: TRBD1
size: NA

DNA: TGTGCCAGCAGCCTAGGGACGTGGGGGAATGCTAGGGGCTACACCTTC
CDR3: CASSLGTWGNARGYTF
V: TRBV7-2
J: TRBJ1-2
D: NA
size: NA

DNA: TGTGCCAGCAGTGCCCGGATCCGAGAGACCCAGTACTTC
CDR3: CASSARIRETQYF
V: TRBV2
J: TRBJ2-5
D: NA
size: NA

DNA: TGTGCCAGCAGTCTGAAAGGGGGCACCGGGGAGCTGTTTTTT
CDR3: CASSLKGGTGELFF
V: TRBV4-2
J: TRBJ2-2
D: NA
size: NA

DNA: TGTGCCAGCAGCTCATCTCCGGGGCTACTCGAGCAGTACTTC
CDR3: CASSSSPGLLEQYF
V: TRBV11-2
J: TRBJ2-7
D: NA
size: NA

DNA: TGTGCCAGCAGTTCTCGGGACAGGGGTTCACCCCTCCACTTT
CDR3: CASSSRDRGSPLHF
V: TRBV6-6
J: TRBJ1-6
D: TRBD1
size: NA